This TCR beta chain was profiled in a study of cytomegalovirus exposure and HLA in healthy donors. The J segment lost 1 base and the V segment lost 5 bases, leaving 4 bases of the junction unmatched. This CDR3 has 14 amino acids. Germline V gene sequence: CDR1 MRHNA, CDR2 SNTAGT. Points from the study as a whole: Reports indicated that the classifier achieved high specificity and sensitivity in diagnosing cytomegalovirus status.

Vbeta (60) and Jbeta (13) primers were used in the PCR. Produced via immunoSEQ multiplex PCR; TCRdb's table is partial and in-frame only. The table records about 90,000 clones, about 72% of them present only once. This clone was seen a handful of times. As yet, its antigen is unknown. The chain uses TRBV6-4 and TRBJ1-1; 7 nucleotides line up with TRBD1. The sequenced sample was PBMCs. The clonotype comes from a man under 40 in good health and CMV-seronegative. The CDR3 coding sequence is TGTGCCAGCAGTTCCGGGACAGAGAACACTGAAGCTTTCTTT. Translated: CASSSGTENTEAFF.